A single sample is the source of the 22 T cell receptor beta chains below, sequenced in a study of cytomegalovirus exposure and HLA in healthy donors. With 60 Vbeta and 13 Jbeta primers, the PCR was carried out. Sequenced by immunoSEQ multiplex PCR; TCRdb stores in-frame clones only, minus some. The sample holds approximately 190,000 clones, roughly 82% seen once. The sequenced sample consisted of PBMCs. All receptors derive from a woman aged 45 to 65 in good health and CMV-seropositive.

V usage is TRBV7-8 and J usage is TRBJ1-1, with 12 bases identical to TRBD1. Per germline, CDR1 SGHVS and CDR2 FQNEAQ. V lost 7 bases to trimming and J lost 4 bases; unmatched junction nucleotides: 7. The CDR3 loop spans 15 amino acids. Written as DNA, the CDR3 is TGTGCCAGCACCCCCGGGACAGGGGGCTTCACTGAAGCTTTCTTT. Residues: CASTPGTGGFTEAFF.

A single count supports this clone. The chain has TRBV5-4 and TRBJ2-2, with a tentative D call TRBD2 (6 bases). Germline CDR1 is SGHNT and CDR2 is YYREEE (reference sequence). Trimming took 5 bases from V and 5 from J, leaving 13 bases between them. The CDR3 contains 14 residues. CDR3 DNA sequence: TGTGCCAGCAGATTACCCGGGGGTACCGGGGAGCTGTTTTTT. It specifies CASRLPGGTGELFF.

With regard to this clone: The junction departs from germline at one end; a sequencing error may be responsible. This sequence joins TRBV5-4 and TRBJ2-5; TRBD2 matches at 11 bases. The CDR3 loop spans 14 amino acids. Germline V gene sequence: CDR1 SGHNT, CDR2 YYREEE (reference sequence). The CDR3 is CASSPFSGGAARDF. The CDR3 region has the DNA TGTGCCAGCAGTCCCTTTAGCGGGGGGGCGGCGCGGGACTTC.

The chain employs TRBV30 and TRBJ2-7; 10 nucleotides line up with TRBD1. The germline CDR1 and CDR2 sequences are GTSNPN and SVGIG (reference sequence). This CDR3 spans 14 amino acids. The V gene end was trimmed by 3 bases and the J gene end by 2 bases; junction bases not matched to a gene: 4. The CDR3 DNA follows: TGTGCCTGGAGGGAGACAGGGGGCCCCTACGAGCAGTACTTC. This translates into CAWRETGGPYEQYF.

The V and J genes are TRBV6-5 and TRBJ1-1; possibly TRBD1 for D (6 bases). V gave up 0 bases and J gave up 1 base, with 9 bases separating them. The CDR3 spans 15 residues. CDR1 and CDR2 (germline): MNHEY, SVGAGI. DNA for the CDR3: TGTGCCAGCAGTTACTCCCCGGGACAGAACACTGAAGCTTTCTTT. Residues: CASSYSPGQNTEAFF.

V and J are TRBV7-2 and TRBJ1-2; TRBD1 might be the D (6 bases). This CDR3 comprises 14 residues. Trimming took off 5 bases at V and 6 bases at J, with 16 bases between the two ends. The V gene's germline CDR1 is SGHTA and CDR2 FQGNSA. The CDR3 bases are TGTGCCAGCAGCCAACCAACAGGGCTCGATGGCTACACCTTC. This translates into CASSQPTGLDGYTF.

The CDR3 DNA is TGTGCCAGCAGCGTAGGCGTTAGCGGGGGCCCGAACACCGGGGAGCTGTTTTTT. Amino acids: CASSVGVSGGPNTGELFF. The genes are TRBV9 and TRBJ2-2; 9 bases are shared with TRBD2. The CDR3 loop spans 18 amino acids. The germline CDR1 and CDR2 sequences are SGDLS and YYNGEE. The V gene end was trimmed by 0 bases and the J gene end by 0 bases; junction bases not matched to a gene: 6.

The rearrangement joins TRBV18 to TRBJ1-4, with D unresolved. Germline assignment: CDR1 KGHSH and CDR2 LQKENI. The V end was cut by 4 bases, the J end by 6 bases, with 15 bases between. The CDR3 contains 15 residues. CDR3 coding DNA: TGTGCCAGCTCACTCGTATCCCCGGGATATGAAAAACTGTTTTTT. Protein: CASSLVSPGYEKLFF.

The V gene is TRBV5-4, the J gene TRBJ2-3; 8 bases fit TRBD2. Germline CDR1 and CDR2: SGHNT and YYREEE (reference sequence). This CDR3 region has 17 residues. J was trimmed by 2 bases and V by 4 bases; bases with no gene match: 12. This CDR3 is CASSPPPGTRPTDTQYF. Here the CDR3 DNA reads TGTGCCAGCAGCCCACCGCCAGGGACTAGGCCCACAGATACGCAGTATTTT. Combining the CDR3 with reference TRBV5-4 and TRBJ2-3 gives the whole variable domain ETGVTQSPTHLIKTRGQQVTLRCSSQSGHNTVSWYQQALGQGPQFIFQYYREEENGRGNFPPRFSGLQFPNYSSELNVNALELDDSALYLCASSPPPGTRPTDTQYFGPGTRLTVL.

The gene calls are TRBV29-1 and TRBJ1-2; D is unclear. Trimming removed 2 bases from V and 4 bases from J, with 5 bases in between. The germline CDR1 and CDR2 sequences are SQVTM and ANQGSEA. CDR3 length: 11 residues. The CDR3 DNA reads TGCAGCGTTGAATACACCTATGGCTACACCTTC. Protein: CSVEYTYGYTF.

The rearrangement uses TRBV28 and TRBJ2-7; perhaps TRBD2 as D (5 bases). V shed 8 bases and J shed 3 bases, with 17 bases lying between them. Per germline, CDR1 MDHEN and CDR2 SYDVKM. The CDR3 has 14 amino acids. The CDR3 here is CASGSSSGSYEQYF. The CDR3 region has the DNA TGTGCCAGCGGTTCCTCCTCGGGGAGCTACGAGCAGTACTTC.

This chain connects TRBV5-1 to TRBJ2-2; D may be TRBD1 (6 bases). Between the trimmed V and J ends, which lost 4 bases and 3 bases, there was a span of 13 bases. The germline CDR1 and CDR2 sequences are SGHRS and YFSETQ. This CDR3 has 15 residues. CDR3 protein: CASSMTGSDTGELFF. The CDR3, as DNA: TGCGCCAGCAGCATGACAGGTAGTGACACCGGGGAGCTGTTTTTT.

V usage is TRBV9 and J usage is TRBJ2-1, with 11 bases fitting TRBD1. The CDR3 loop spans 18 amino acids. Germline V gives CDR1 SGDLS, CDR2 YYNGEE. V shed 4 bases and J 6 bases; nucleotides not matched to a gene: 15. The CDR3 region is CASSLDGWWTGGINEQFF. Written as DNA, the CDR3 is TGTGCCAGCAGCTTAGATGGCTGGTGGACAGGGGGCATCAATGAGCAGTTCTTC. The whole variable domain, filled in from reference TRBV9 and TRBJ2-1, reads DSGVTQTPKHLITATGQRVTLRCSPRSGDLSVYWYQQSLDQGLQFLIQYYNGEERAKGNILERFSAQQFPDLHSELNLSSLELGDSALYFCASSLDGWWTGGINEQFFGPGTRLTVL.

The genes are TRBV5-5 and TRBJ2-5; 9 nucleotides align to TRBD2. CDR3 length: 16 amino acids. The V gene end was trimmed by 0 bases and the J gene end by 2 bases; junction bases not matched to a gene: 5. The germline CDR1 and CDR2 sequences are SGHKS and YYEKEE (reference sequence). CDR3 sequence reads: CASSLVLAGMQETQYF. In nucleotides, the CDR3 is TGTGCCAGCAGCTTGGTCCTAGCGGGGATGCAAGAGACCCAGTACTTC.

The chain recombines TRBV6-1 with TRBJ1-2, with 7 nucleotides matching TRBD1. The CDR3 is 14 residues long. Unmatched junction bases numbered 4, after V lost 6 bases and J lost 0 bases. Germline V gene sequence: CDR1 MNHNS, CDR2 SASEGT. The CDR3 region is CASRGQATNYGYTF. CDR3 nucleotides: TGTGCCAGCAGAGGACAGGCTACTAACTATGGCTACACCTTC.

The rearrangement uses TRBV10-3 and TRBJ2-7, with TRBD1 identical over 8 bases. The CDR3 sequence is 14 residues long. V shed 6 bases and J 4 bases; nucleotides not matched to a gene: 8. Germline V gene sequence: CDR1 ENHRY, CDR2 SYGVKD. CDR3 DNA: TGTGCCATCAGAACCAGCGGACAGGGTTACGAGCAGTACTTC. The encoded protein is CAIRTSGQGYEQYF.

This chain links TRBV10-3 with TRBJ2-3, with D possibly TRBD2 on 7 matching bases. Trimming removed 4 bases at V and 1 base at J, with 12 bases between. The CDR3 has 15 amino acids. In germline, CDR1 is ENHRY, CDR2 SYGVKD. This CDR3 is CAISVAGAGTDTQYF. DNA of the CDR3: TGTGCCATCAGTGTTGCGGGGGCCGGCACAGATACGCAGTATTTT.

This clone was picked up one time. It is unclear where the CDR3 begins or ends on the DNA, so no DNA is shown, and the CDR3 is as TCRdb lists it. The chain is built from TRBV21-1 and TRBJ1-6. TRBV21-1 constitutes a pseudogene. The CDR3 is made up of 15 amino acids, end residues included. CDR3 region: CASSKWGEGSSPLHF.

This clone was recorded only once. V gene TRBV5-1 combines with J gene TRBJ2-2; 8 bases match TRBD1. The germline V gene has CDR1 SGHRS and CDR2 YFSETQ. The trim removed 4 bases at V and 3 bases at J, leaving 5 bases unmatched. This CDR3 has 15 residues. CDR3 in amino acids: CASSVRQGYTGELFF. The CDR3 DNA reads as TGCGCCAGCAGCGTCAGACAGGGGTACACCGGGGAGCTGTTTTTT.

Comment on this clone: The junction does not match germline at one end; this may be a read error. The chain employs TRBV7-2 and TRBJ2-7; 8 nucleotides match TRBD2. The length of the CDR3 is 16 residues. The germline V gene has CDR1 SGHTA and CDR2 FQGNSA. CDR3 residues: CASGLDFQAGAGEQYF. CDR3 sequence (DNA): TGTGCCAGCGGCTTGGACTTTCAAGCGGGGGCCGGCGAGCAGTACTTC.

The table lists this clone with a few counts. The V gene is TRBV7-9, the J gene TRBJ1-1, with 10 bases identical to TRBD1. This CDR3 is 15 amino acids long. The trim removed 5 bases at V and 5 bases at J, leaving 8 bases unmatched. Germline CDR1 reads SEHNR; CDR2 reads FQNEAQ (reference sequence). CDR3 protein: CASSITGTGVTEAFF. The CDR3 DNA reads TGTGCCAGCAGCATAACCGGGACAGGGGTTACTGAAGCTTTCTTT.

The V gene is TRBV7-9, the J gene TRBJ2-7; 8 bases match TRBD2. The trim removed 7 bases at V and 0 bases at J, leaving 8 bases unmatched. The CDR3 has 15 residues. Germline V gives CDR1 SEHNR, CDR2 FQNEAQ (reference sequence). CDR3 nucleotides: TGTGCCAGCACTATGGGCGGGGGGAGCTCCTACGAGCAGTACTTC. Protein sequence: CASTMGGGSSYEQYF.